The following is a T cell receptor (beta chain) sequence with its context. These data come from a study of blood T cell repertoires in COVID-19. Overall study: Sources were T cells, B-cell-depleted T cells, or PBMCs; the material itself was cDNA or gDNA.

Authors' data handling: The assay estimated nucleated cells by amplifying reference gene primers. TCRdb keeps only in-frame clones here, not all; method: immunoSEQ multiplex PCR. V and J calls and clone size follow that table, whereas D and trimming were derived from the DNA. Counted here are 250,000 to 400,000 clones, around nine tenths occurring once; the ten biggest clones make up around 2.5%. Participants, 18 to 89 years old, spanned 24 US areas. Cohort 3 recovery required two negative PCRs, clearance, or symptom resolution. V lost 2 bases, J lost 4 bases, and 9 bases stayed unmatched. Per the germline V gene, CDR1 is KGHSH and CDR2 is LQKENI. CDR3 length: 16 residues.

The source material was PBMCs or T cells enriched from blood (not recorded which). This TCR came from a man in his sixties who had recovered from COVID-19. The chain is built from TRBV18 and TRBJ1-2, with 8 positions matching TRBD1. This CDR3 reads CASSPMGQETRYGYTF. In DNA, the CDR3 is TGTGCCAGCTCACCAATGGGACAGGAAACCCGCTATGGCTACACCTTC.